This T cell receptor beta chain was retrieved from a study of cytomegalovirus exposure and HLA in healthy donors. Study findings and constraints: Specific recognition of CMV antigens was confirmed in vitro for a few chains (all CMV-associated). Altogether, more than 150 TCR beta chains were recorded as cytomegalovirus-associated. The TCR clusters that emerged in the first cohort tended, a later analysis found, to co-occur in the 120 validation repertoires.

The CDR3 consists of 15 residues. Trimming took off 0 bases at V and 6 bases at J, with 15 bases between the two ends. Germline loops: CDR1 SGHRS, CDR2 YFSETQ. On this clone itself: The antigen is undetermined.

The method was immunoSEQ multiplex PCR; TCRdb's version includes in-frame clones alone and lacks a portion of them. Counted here are roughly 120,000 clones, 86% occurring once; the ten biggest clones make up approximately 4.9%. This clonotype was sampled from a man aged 18 to 29 in good health and CMV-seronegative. The sample was PBMCs. V gene TRBV5-1 combines with J gene TRBJ1-2; D gene ambiguous. The CDR3 spells CASSLGRGFRDGYTF. The CDR3 DNA follows: TGCGCCAGCAGCTTGGGACGGGGATTTCGGGATGGCTACACCTTC.